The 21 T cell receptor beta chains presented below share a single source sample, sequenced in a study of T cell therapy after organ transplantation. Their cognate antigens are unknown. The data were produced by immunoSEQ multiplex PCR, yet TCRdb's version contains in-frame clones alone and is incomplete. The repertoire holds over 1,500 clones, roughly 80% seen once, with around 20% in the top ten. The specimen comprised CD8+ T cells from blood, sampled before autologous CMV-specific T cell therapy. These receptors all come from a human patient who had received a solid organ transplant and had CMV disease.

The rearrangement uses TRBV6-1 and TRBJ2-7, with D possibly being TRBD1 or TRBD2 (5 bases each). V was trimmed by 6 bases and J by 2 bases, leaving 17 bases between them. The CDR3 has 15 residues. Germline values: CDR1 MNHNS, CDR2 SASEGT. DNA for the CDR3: TGTGCCAGCAGCCCAATCACCGGGACGCCCTACGAGCAGTACTTC. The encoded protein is CASSPITGTPYEQYF.

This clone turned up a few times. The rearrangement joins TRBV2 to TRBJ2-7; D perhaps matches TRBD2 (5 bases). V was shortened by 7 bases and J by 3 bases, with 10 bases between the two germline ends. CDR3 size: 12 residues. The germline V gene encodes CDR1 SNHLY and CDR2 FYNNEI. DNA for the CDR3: TGTGCCAGCAAGGGAGACTTCTACGAGCAGTACTTC. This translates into CASKGDFYEQYF.

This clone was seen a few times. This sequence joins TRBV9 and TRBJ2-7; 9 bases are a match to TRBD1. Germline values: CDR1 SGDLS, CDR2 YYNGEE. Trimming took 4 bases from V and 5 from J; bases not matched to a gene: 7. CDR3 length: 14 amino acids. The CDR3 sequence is CASSIGTGSHEQYF. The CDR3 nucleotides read TGTGCCAGCAGCATCGGGACAGGGAGCCACGAGCAGTACTTC. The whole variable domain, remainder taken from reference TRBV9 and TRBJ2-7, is DSGVTQTPKHLITATGQRVTLRCSPRSGDLSVYWYQQSLDQGLQFLIQYYNGEERAKGNILERFSAQQFPDLHSELNLSSLELGDSALYFCASSIGTGSHEQYFGPGTRLTVT.

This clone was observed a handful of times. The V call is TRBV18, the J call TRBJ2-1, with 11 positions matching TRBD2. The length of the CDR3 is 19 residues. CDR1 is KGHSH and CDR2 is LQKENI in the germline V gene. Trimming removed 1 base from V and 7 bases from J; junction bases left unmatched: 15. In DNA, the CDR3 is TGTGCCAGCTCACCACGCGTTGCTAGCGGGGGGAGAAGTTGGAATGAGCAGTTCTTC. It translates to CASSPRVASGGRSWNEQFF.

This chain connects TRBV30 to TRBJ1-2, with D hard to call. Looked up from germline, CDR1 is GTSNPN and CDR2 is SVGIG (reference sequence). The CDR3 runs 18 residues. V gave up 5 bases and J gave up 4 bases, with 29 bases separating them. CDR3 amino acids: CAWLKARYSYRKTYGYTF. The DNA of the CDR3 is TGTGCCTGGCTGAAGGCGCGTTATAGTTATAGAAAGACCTATGGCTACACCTTC.

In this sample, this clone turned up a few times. The CDR3: CASSPIALTGELFF. CDR3 nucleotides: TGTGCCAGCAGCCCCATAGCATTAACCGGGGAGCTGTTTTTT. The chain recombines TRBV4-2 with TRBJ2-2; D is ambiguous. With 4 bases removed from V and 5 bases from J, the gap between germline ends came to 11 bases. This CDR3 has 14 amino acids. Germline V gene sequence: CDR1 LGHNA, CDR2 YNFKEQ.

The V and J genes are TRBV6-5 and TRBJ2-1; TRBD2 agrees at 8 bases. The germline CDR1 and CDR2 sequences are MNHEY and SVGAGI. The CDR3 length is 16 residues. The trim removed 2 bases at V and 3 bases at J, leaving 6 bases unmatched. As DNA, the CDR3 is TGTGCCAGCAGTTACGCCAGCGGGAGTTTCTACAATGAGCAGTTCTTC. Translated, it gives CASSYASGSFYNEQFF.

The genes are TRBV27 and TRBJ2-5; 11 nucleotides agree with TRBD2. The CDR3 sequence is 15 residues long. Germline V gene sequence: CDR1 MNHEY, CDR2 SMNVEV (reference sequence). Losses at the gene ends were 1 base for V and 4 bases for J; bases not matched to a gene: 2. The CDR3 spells CASSLLAGGVETQYF. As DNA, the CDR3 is TGTGCCAGCAGTTTATTAGCGGGAGGGGTAGAGACCCAGTACTTC.

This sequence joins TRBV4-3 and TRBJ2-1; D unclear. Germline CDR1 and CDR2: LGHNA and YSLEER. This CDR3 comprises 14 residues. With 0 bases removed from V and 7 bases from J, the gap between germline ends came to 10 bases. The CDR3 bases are TGCGCCAGCAGCCAAGACACCGTAGGGAATGAGCAGTTCTTC. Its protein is CASSQDTVGNEQFF.

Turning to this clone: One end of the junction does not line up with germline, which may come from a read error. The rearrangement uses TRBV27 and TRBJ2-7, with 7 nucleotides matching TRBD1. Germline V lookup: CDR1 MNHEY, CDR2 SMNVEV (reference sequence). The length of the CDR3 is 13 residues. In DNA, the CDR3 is TGTGTCAGCGTACGAAGAGGGGGCCACGAGCAGTACTTC. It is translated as CVSVRRGGHEQYF.

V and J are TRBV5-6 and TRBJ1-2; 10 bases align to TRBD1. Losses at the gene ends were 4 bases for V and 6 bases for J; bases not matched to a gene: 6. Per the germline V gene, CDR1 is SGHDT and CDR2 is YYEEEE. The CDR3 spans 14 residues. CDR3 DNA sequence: TGTGCCAGCAGCATCCCCGGGACAGGGGATGGCTACACCTTC. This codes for CASSIPGTGDGYTF. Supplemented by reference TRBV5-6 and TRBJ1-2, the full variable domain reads DAGVTQSPTHLIKTRGQQVTLRCSPKSGHDTVSWYQQALGQGPQFIFQYYEEEERQRGNFPDRFSGHQFPNYSSELNVNALLLGDSALYLCASSIPGTGDGYTFGSGTRLTVV.

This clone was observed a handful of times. CDR3 amino acids: CASSPGTGDREAFF. The CDR3 DNA reads as TGCGCCAGCAGCCCAGGGACAGGCGATAGGGAAGCTTTCTTT. The V gene is TRBV4-3, the J gene TRBJ1-1, with 8 bases matching TRBD1. CDR1 and CDR2 (germline): LGHNA, YSLEER. This CDR3 region has 14 residues. V was clipped by 4 bases and J by 8 bases; unmatched bases: 9.

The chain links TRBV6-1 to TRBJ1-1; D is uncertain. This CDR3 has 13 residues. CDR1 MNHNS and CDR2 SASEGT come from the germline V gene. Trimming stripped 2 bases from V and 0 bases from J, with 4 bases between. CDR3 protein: CASSETMNTEAFF. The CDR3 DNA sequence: TGTGCCAGCAGTGAAACTATGAACACTGAAGCTTTCTTT.

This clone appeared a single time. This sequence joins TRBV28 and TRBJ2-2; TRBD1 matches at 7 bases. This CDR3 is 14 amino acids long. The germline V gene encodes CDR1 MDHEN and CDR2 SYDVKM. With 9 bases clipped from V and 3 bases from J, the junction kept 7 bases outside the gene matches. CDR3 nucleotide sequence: TGTGCCAGTCCCGGGACAGCATACACCGGGGAGCTGTTTTTT. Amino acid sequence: CASPGTAYTGELFF.

The CDR3 spells CSVEDFPGDEQFF. CDR3 coding DNA: TGCAGCGTTGAAGATTTTCCGGGGGATGAGCAGTTCTTC. V and J are TRBV29-1 and TRBJ2-1, with D maybe TRBD2 (6 bases). The CDR3 length is 13 residues. Trimming cost V 0 bases and J 8 bases, with 11 bases left between them. CDR1 is SQVTM, CDR2 ANQGSEA, per germline.

CDR3 DNA sequence: TGTGCCAGCAGCTTGGGGGGAAGCTATGGCTACACCTTC. This codes for CASSLGGSYGYTF. The chain employs TRBV5-4 and TRBJ1-2; no clear D gene. V lost 0 bases to trimming and J lost 4 bases, with 7 bases between them. The germline gives CDR1 SGHNT, CDR2 YYREEE (reference sequence). CDR3 length equals 13 residues.

CDR3 protein: CASSLVLAGGSSYNEQFF. CDR3 in DNA: TGTGCCAGCAGCTTAGTTCTAGCGGGGGGTAGCTCCTACAATGAGCAGTTCTTC. V usage is TRBV7-6 and J usage is TRBJ2-1; 11 bases are a match to TRBD2. The V gene end was trimmed by 1 base and the J gene end by 0 bases; junction bases not matched to a gene: 5. The germline gives CDR1 SGHVS, CDR2 FNYEAQ. The CDR3 length is 18 residues.

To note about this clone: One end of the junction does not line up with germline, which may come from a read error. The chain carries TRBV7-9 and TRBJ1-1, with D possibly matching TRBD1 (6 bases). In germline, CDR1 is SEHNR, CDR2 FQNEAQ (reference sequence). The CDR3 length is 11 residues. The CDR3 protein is CASSRDTEAFF. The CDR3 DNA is TGTGCCAGCAGCAGGGACACGGAAGCTTTCTTT.

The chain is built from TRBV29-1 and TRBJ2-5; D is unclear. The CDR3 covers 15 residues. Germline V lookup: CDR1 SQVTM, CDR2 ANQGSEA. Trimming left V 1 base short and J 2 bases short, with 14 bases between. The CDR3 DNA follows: TGCAGCGTTGAAGGAACCATCGACGGACAAGAGACCCAGTACTTC. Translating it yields CSVEGTIDGQETQYF.

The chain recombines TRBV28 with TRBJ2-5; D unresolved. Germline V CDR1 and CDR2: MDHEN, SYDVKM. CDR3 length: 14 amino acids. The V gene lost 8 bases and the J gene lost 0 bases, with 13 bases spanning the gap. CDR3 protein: CASGLGWYQETQYF. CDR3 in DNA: TGTGCCAGCGGCCTCGGATGGTACCAAGAGACCCAGTACTTC.

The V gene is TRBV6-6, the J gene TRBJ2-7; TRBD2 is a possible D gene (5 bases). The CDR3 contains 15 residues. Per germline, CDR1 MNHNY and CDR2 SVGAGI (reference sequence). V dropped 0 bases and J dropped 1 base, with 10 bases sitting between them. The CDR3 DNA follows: TGTGCCAGCAGTTACTCGTCCAGCGGTTCCTACGAGCAGTACTTC. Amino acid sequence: CASSYSSSGSYEQYF.